The TCR beta chain under discussion was sequenced for a study of CD8+ T cells in alopecia areata. Study-level information: A regimen of oral tofacitinib, 5 to 10 mg twice daily, was given to treated patients. Treated patients' severity was scored by percentage of affected scalp area.

Following extraction, RNA underwent reverse transcription to cDNA, which served as the sequencing template. Data came from immunoSEQ multiplex PCR; TCRdb stores just in-frame clones and leaves some out. The data show approximately 200,000 clones, with about three fifths seen just once and 5% to 6% held by the top ten. CDR3 length: 12 amino acids. V shed 5 bases and J shed 13 bases, with 15 bases lying between them. Germline V gene sequence: CDR1 SEHNR, CDR2 FQNEAQ (reference sequence). For this clone: Its antigen remains unknown.

The treatment denotes: oral pan-JAK inhibitor, 5-10 mg twice daily. Whole-study results and caveats: Throughout tofacitinib, many expanded lesional clones continued to persist in scalp and blood. Among the top 100, expanded CD8+ clones, as well as scalp clonality, were significantly decreased by tofacitinib.

This sample comprised CD4+ T cells sorted from blood, obtained at week 24, from a patient treated with tofacitinib. The rearrangement uses TRBV7-9 and TRBJ2-1, with TRBD1 as a possible D gene (5 bases). The TCR originated in a human donor with alopecia areata. In nucleotides, the CDR3 is TGTGCCAGCAGCGGCGACCGCAGGGTTCAGTTCTTC. Translation: CASSGDRRVQFF.